In its sample, the clone carrying this T cell receptor (beta chain) was seen many times. Antigen unknown. CDR3-region Arm-PCR and iRepertoire HTBI primers produced the TCR beta libraries. Via MiXCR, TCRdb re-called the multiplex PCR reads, giving one row per CDR3 protein. Of hundreds of thousands of distinct CDR3 sequences listed, roughly 23% are singletons. Time point: persistent/refractory GD, antithyroid drugs over 5 years with positive TRAb. There was RNA extracted from PBMCs, and the TCR library was made from it. The data are from a study of regulatory T cells in long-lasting Graves disease. Whole-study context: A definition of persistent Graves' disease required over 5 years of antithyroid drugs plus positive TSH receptor antibodies.

Whole-study findings and limits: Peripheral blood alone, not thyroid tissue, underwent study. Compared with new cases, persistent Graves' patients showed reduced TCR diversity.

Germline V gene data show CDR1 as SNHLY and CDR2 as FYNNEI. The CDR3 consists of 13 residues. With 3 bases removed from V and 2 bases from J, the gap between germline ends came to 7 bases. The chain links TRBV2 to TRBJ1-2; D is uncertain. The receptor was isolated from a female donor with Graves disease. Source: peripheral blood mononuclear cells (PBMCs), taken when the disease was refractory, from a patient treated with antithyroid drugs. The CDR3 DNA follows: TGTGCCAGCAGTGAGTACGGCAACTATGGCTACACCTTC. Protein: CASSEYGNYGYTF.